Listed here are 24 T cell receptor beta chains from one sample, sequenced in a study of blood T cells in healthy people across ages. Primers used in a second PCR of about 6 to 11 cycles were a sample-barcoded 5' primer and a J-beta primer mix. TCRdb redid the calling of the 5' RACE reads with MiXCR, one entry per CDR3 protein. This sample carries more than 750,000 distinct CDR3 sequences, 25% to 30% of them seen once, and the ten largest clones take 9.5% to 13%. The data also belong to a second study, concerning T cells of mothers and their children.

Sample: blood. All receptors come from a woman aged 40 to 50 in good health.

This clonotype was detected ten times or more. CDR3 coding DNA: TGTGCCAGCAGCAAAGAGCAGGCCTACGAGCAGTACTTC. Protein: CASSKEQAYEQYF. V usage is TRBV11-3 and J usage is TRBJ2-7; D is uncertain. The CDR3 is made up of 13 amino acids. Trimming pared 5 bases from V and 2 bases from J, leaving 10 bases between. Germline V lookup: CDR1 SGHNT, CDR2 YENEEA.

This clonotype was counted many times. The chain couples TRBV10-3 to TRBJ2-7; perhaps TRBD2 as D (6 bases). The V gene's germline CDR1 is ENHRY and CDR2 SYGVKD. Trimming pared 6 bases from V and 3 bases from J, leaving 9 bases between. This CDR3 has 12 residues. The CDR3 loop reads CAIRGLGYEQYF. The CDR3, as DNA: TGTGCCATCAGGGGACTTGGCTACGAGCAGTACTTC.

This clonotype appeared a few times. This chain uses TRBV4-3 with TRBJ2-3, with TRBD1 as a possible D gene (6 bases). The CDR3 has 12 amino acids. Germline V lookup: CDR1 LGHNA, CDR2 YSLEER. Trimming took off 3 bases at V and 8 bases at J, with 9 bases between the two ends. Written as DNA, the CDR3 is TGCGCCAGCAGCCATCTAGGGGGTACGCAGTATTTT. It is translated as CASSHLGGTQYF.

This clonotype came up many times. V and J are TRBV6-5 and TRBJ1-6; D is unresolved. Trimming left V 0 bases short and J 10 bases short, with 10 bases between. Germline lookup yields CDR1 MNHEY and CDR2 SVGAGI. The CDR3 length is 14 residues. The CDR3 is CASSYSKAGSPLHF. As DNA, the CDR3 is TGTGCCAGCAGTTACTCGAAGGCGGGATCACCCCTCCACTTT.

This clonotype appeared a few times. A junction boundary mismatches the germline segment, possibly from a read error. The gene calls are TRBV3-1 and TRBJ2-7; either TRBD1 or TRBD2 may supply D (5 bases each). The CDR3 spans 17 residues. Germline lookup yields CDR1 LGHDT and CDR2 YNNKEL (reference sequence). Here the CDR3 reads CACSPQTARGAYYEQYF. The CDR3 region has the DNA TGTGCCTGCAGCCCCCAGACCGCCCGGGGCGCTTACTACGAGCAGTACTTC.

The chain couples TRBV12-3 or TRBV12-4 to TRBJ2-2, with a weak D call TRBD1 (6 bases). V was shortened by 7 bases and J by 3 bases, with 12 bases between the two germline ends. This CDR3 contains 14 residues. The CDR3 loop is CASISTGYTGELFF. The CDR3 bases are TGTGCCAGCATCTCGACAGGCTACACCGGGGAGCTGTTTTTT.

There are a few counts of this clonotype. The chain carries TRBV29-1 and TRBJ1-2; perhaps TRBD1 as D (5 bases). CDR3 length: 15 residues. V lost 1 base and J lost 8, with 20 bases in between. The germline gives CDR1 SQVTM, CDR2 ANQGSEA. The CDR3 spells CSVEVAVAQAGGYTF. CDR3 nucleotide sequence: TGCAGCGTTGAAGTCGCTGTAGCACAGGCGGGGGGCTACACCTTC.

This clonotype was detected a few times. The chain is built from TRBV29-1 and TRBJ1-1; possible D gene TRBD1, 6 bases. The CDR3 runs 14 residues. Germline lookup yields CDR1 SQVTM and CDR2 ANQGSEA. V dropped 5 bases and J dropped 0 bases, with 13 bases sitting between them. The CDR3 reads CSVYKTGMNTEAFF. In DNA form, the CDR3 reads TGCAGCGTTTACAAAACAGGGATGAACACTGAAGCTTTCTTT.

This clonotype has at least ten counts. The CDR3 DNA reads TGCAGCGTCCCAACAGGGGCAGAGACCCAGTACTTC. Translation: CSVPTGAETQYF. The rearrangement joins TRBV29-1 to TRBJ2-5, with 7 nucleotides matching TRBD1. The CDR3 sequence is 12 residues long. J lost 4 bases, V lost 6 bases, and 5 bases had no gene match. The germline gives CDR1 SQVTM, CDR2 ANQGSEA.

A word on this clonotype: At one end the junction does not follow the germline gene, possibly because of a read error. This chain uses TRBV28 with TRBJ1-1; D is possibly TRBD1 (5 bases). CDR1 and CDR2 (germline): MDHEN, SYDVKM. CDR3 length: 12 amino acids. As DNA, the CDR3 is TGTGCCAACAGTCATGACAGCACTGAAGCTTTCTTT. As protein: CANSHDSTEAFF. Drawing the rest from reference TRBV28 and TRBJ1-1, the complete variable domain is DVKVTQSSRYLVKRTGEKVFLECVQDMDHENMFWYRQDPGLGLRLIYFSYDVKMKEKGDIPEGYSVSREKKERFSLILESASTNQTSMYLCANSHDSTEAFFGQGTRLTVV.

This clonotype was recorded a few times. V and J are TRBV6-4 and TRBJ2-3; D is unclear. The CDR3 length is 14 residues. The ends were cut back, 4 bases at V and 4 bases at J, with 12 bases in the middle. CDR1 is MRHNA, CDR2 SNTAGT, per germline. CDR3 in DNA: TGTGCCAGCAGTGGGAATGGACCCCCAGATACGCAGTATTTT. Translation gives CASSGNGPPDTQYF.

The chain couples TRBV14 to TRBJ2-7; TRBD2 is a possible D gene (5 bases). The CDR3 is 13 amino acids. Trimming took off 3 bases at V and 3 bases at J, with 9 bases between the two ends. Germline V gene sequence: CDR1 SGHDN, CDR2 FVKESK. The CDR3 spells CASSHVEVYEQYF. CDR3 coding DNA: TGTGCCAGCAGCCACGTGGAGGTCTACGAGCAGTACTTC.

The chain employs TRBV7-2 and TRBJ2-4; D uncertain. Per germline, CDR1 SGHTA and CDR2 FQGNSA. The CDR3 has 15 residues. Trimming stripped 0 bases from V and 0 bases from J, with 6 bases between. CDR3 loop: CASSLALKAKNIQYF. CDR3 in DNA: TGTGCCAGCAGCTTAGCTCTCAAAGCCAAAAACATTCAGTACTTC.

V is TRBV6-4 and J is TRBJ2-7; 11 bases fit TRBD2. Per the germline V gene, CDR1 is MRHNA and CDR2 is SNTAGT. The CDR3 has 15 residues. V dropped 2 bases and J dropped 12; count of bases not matched to a gene: 12. The CDR3 DNA is TGTGCCAGCAGTGACGGGACTAGCGGCACAGATACGCGGTACTTC. The encoded protein is CASSDGTSGTDTRYF.

This clonotype was seen many times. The CDR3 is CASYPGTWDRGRETQYF. The CDR3, as DNA: TGTGCCAGCTATCCAGGAACGTGGGACAGGGGAAGAGAGACCCAGTACTTC. The rearrangement uses TRBV3-1 and TRBJ2-5, with 10 nucleotides matching TRBD1. V shed 8 bases and J 4 bases; nucleotides not matched to a gene: 16. This CDR3 has 17 residues. Germline V gives CDR1 LGHDT, CDR2 YNNKEL (reference sequence).

This clonotype was observed a handful of times. This chain connects TRBV20-1 to TRBJ2-1; 9 bases fit TRBD1. The CDR3 is 14 residues long. Germline values: CDR1 DFQATT, CDR2 SNEGSKA (reference sequence). J lost 2 bases, V lost 5 bases, and 4 bases had no gene match. As DNA, the CDR3 is TGCAGTGCTTACAGGACAGGGGCCTACAATGAGCAGTTCTTC. It is translated as CSAYRTGAYNEQFF.

The chain recombines TRBV29-1 with TRBJ2-1; TRBD1 aligns across 11 bases. Germline V lookup: CDR1 SQVTM, CDR2 ANQGSEA. Trimming removed 7 bases from V and 9 bases from J; junction bases left unmatched: 8. This CDR3 has 13 amino acids. The CDR3 region is CSESRTGGGEQFF. The CDR3 bases are TGCAGCGAATCCCGGACAGGGGGCGGTGAGCAGTTCTTC.

The V call is TRBV5-1, the J call TRBJ1-2; D gene ambiguous. Per the germline V gene, CDR1 is SGHRS and CDR2 is YFSETQ. V lost 0 bases and J lost 2, with 11 bases in between. The CDR3 consists of 15 residues. CDR3 bases: TGCGCCAGCAGCTTGGCCGTTGGAGTAAACTATGGCTACACCTTC. This sequence encodes CASSLAVGVNYGYTF.

This chain joins TRBV4-3 and TRBJ2-4; D ambiguous. There are 16 residues in the CDR3. V was clipped by 7 bases and J by 12 bases, with 28 bases between them. CDR1 LGHNA and CDR2 YSLEER come from the germline V gene. The CDR3: CASTVLRVSAQKNQYF. In nucleotides, the CDR3 is TGCGCCAGCACCGTACTACGGGTCTCGGCTCAAAAGAATCAGTACTTC.

This clonotype was counted between two and nine times. The chain employs TRBV27 and TRBJ2-5, with a weak D call TRBD1 (5 bases). Matching the DNA end better, TRBJ2-7 makes the J call doubtful. Per the germline V gene, CDR1 is MNHEY and CDR2 is SMNVEV (reference sequence). This CDR3 comprises 13 residues. Here the CDR3 reads CASSVHQGNEQYF. The CDR3 DNA sequence: TGTGCCAGCAGTGTCCACCAGGGAAACGAGCAGTACTTC.

The chain carries TRBV3-1 and TRBJ2-7, with TRBD1 as a possible D gene (6 bases). In germline, CDR1 is LGHDT, CDR2 YNNKEL (reference sequence). The CDR3 extends over 15 amino acids. V lost 4 bases, J lost 4 bases, and 17 bases lay in between. Here the CDR3 DNA reads TGTGCCAGCAGCCTGATAAAGGGACACGGATACGAGCAGTACTTC. Protein product: CASSLIKGHGYEQYF.

This clonotype has a count of ten or more. The DNA for the CDR3 is TGCGCCAGCAGGAAGCGGGGGTATAGCACAGATACGCAGTATTTT. It codes for CASRKRGYSTDTQYF. The chain couples TRBV5-1 to TRBJ2-3; TRBD2 matches 8 bases. The CDR3 length is 15 residues. Germline lookup yields CDR1 SGHRS and CDR2 YFSETQ. Trimming took 5 bases from V and 0 from J; bases not matched to a gene: 5.

This clonotype has ten or more counts. V is TRBV7-8 and J is TRBJ2-7; maybe TRBD2 (6 bases). CDR1 and CDR2 (germline): SGHVS, FQNEAQ. The V end lost 1 base, the J end lost 2 bases, and 12 bases lay between the germline ends. This CDR3 is built from 15 residues. The CDR3 sequence is CASSLGTRDAYEQYF. The CDR3 DNA follows: TGTGCCAGCAGCTTAGGGACGCGGGATGCCTACGAGCAGTACTTC.

This chain uses TRBV7-9 with TRBJ2-1; D is tentatively TRBD1 or TRBD2 (5 bases each). Germline-derived CDR1 and CDR2 are SEHNR and FQNEAQ (reference sequence). The CDR3 covers 15 residues. The V end lost 3 bases, the J end lost 0 bases, and 9 bases lay between the germline ends. CDR3 residues: CASSFEGPSYNEQFF. For the CDR3, the DNA is TGTGCCAGCAGCTTCGAGGGGCCCTCCTACAATGAGCAGTTCTTC.